The present TCR beta chain was sequenced within a study of blood T cell repertoires in COVID-19. Study-level information: Whether acute or convalescent, the COVID-19 samples came from the United States, Italy and Spain.

The count of this clone is one. Methods used by the authors: For nucleated cells, counts were estimated from reference gene primer amplification. Here immunoSEQ multiplex PCR was the method, and the copy in TCRdb shows in-frame clones only, minus some. D and trimming were read from the DNA, whereas the V and J calls and clone size are those reported in that table. Here the sample spans tens of thousands of clones, over 75% being singletons. This CDR3 has 16 amino acids. Germline assignment: CDR1 SEHNR and CDR2 FQNEAQ (reference sequence). V gave up 6 bases and J gave up 0 bases, with 12 bases separating them.

The sequence was obtained from a human donor in a cohort sampled during active COVID-19. Sequenced input: peripheral blood. The chain is built from TRBV7-9 and TRBJ2-6; TRBD2 might be the D (7 bases). CDR3 protein: CASSRGGSSGANVLTF. CDR3 sequence (DNA): TGTGCCAGCAGTAGGGGGGGCAGCTCTGGGGCCAACGTCCTGACTTTC.